The 18 T cell receptor beta chains below were found in one sample sequenced in a study of T cell responses to AZD1222 COVID-19 vaccine. The method was immunoSEQ multiplex PCR; TCRdb's version includes in-frame clones alone and lacks a portion of them. The sample consists of tens of thousands of clones, approximately 90% of them appearing once. Here the sequenced sample was peripheral blood, taken 28 days after the second AZD1222 dose. The receptors originated from an adult who received the AZD1222 COVID-19 vaccine.

The CDR3 nucleotides are TGTGCCAGCAGCCCGTCCGGGGGTCGCTACGAGCAGTACTTC. It encodes CASSPSGGRYEQYF. The gene calls are TRBV5-8 and TRBJ2-7; tentative D call: TRBD2 (6 bases). CDR3 length: 14 residues. CDR1 SGHTS and CDR2 YDEGEE come from the germline V gene. V lost 4 bases, J lost 3 bases, and 14 bases lay in between.

The gene calls are TRBV11-2 and TRBJ1-2, with D unresolved. Trimming pared 6 bases from V and 0 bases from J, leaving 11 bases between. The CDR3 contains 14 residues. Germline CDR1 and CDR2: SGHAT and FQNNGV. CDR3 sequence reads: CASRKTEANYGYTF. The CDR3 region has the DNA TGTGCCAGCAGGAAGACGGAAGCTAACTATGGCTACACCTTC. Looking up the rest from reference TRBV11-2 and TRBJ1-2 gives the full variable domain: EAGVAQSPRYKIIEKRQSVAFWCNPISGHATLYWYQQILGQGPKLLIQFQNNGVVDDSQLPKDRFSAERLKGVDSTLKIQPAKLEDSAVYLCASRKTEANYGYTFGSGTRLTVV.

This chain uses TRBV5-1 with TRBJ2-3; D may match TRBD1 or TRBD2 (5 bases each). Germline V lookup: CDR1 SGHRS, CDR2 YFSETQ. CDR3 length: 16 amino acids. V lost 2 bases and J lost 1, with 14 bases in between. The CDR3 loop reads CASSFGGAGGTDTQYF. The CDR3 nucleotides are TGCGCCAGCAGCTTTGGGGGAGCCGGGGGCACAGATACGCAGTATTTT.

This chain joins TRBV21-1 and TRBJ1-5. TRBV21-1 is listed as a pseudogene. This CDR3 is 9 amino acids long. The chain's CDR3 is CASSKAAHF. CDR3 DNA: TGTGCCAGCAGCAAAGCTGCGCATTTT.

The chain joins TRBV2 to TRBJ2-3, with 15 bases aligning to TRBD2. Germline CDR1 and CDR2: SNHLY and FYNNEI. The CDR3 loop spans 20 amino acids. V dropped 0 bases and J dropped 2; count of bases not matched to a gene: 9. The DNA of the CDR3 is TGTGCCAGCAGTGAAGCTTGGACTAGCGGGGGGGCTTTAAACACAGATACGCAGTATTTT. It encodes CASSEAWTSGGALNTDTQYF.

This chain links TRBV7-9 with TRBJ2-5; 10 bases line up with TRBD1. V shed 5 bases and J 3 bases; nucleotides not matched to a gene: 3. The CDR3 sequence is 14 residues long. Per the germline V gene, CDR1 is SEHNR and CDR2 is FQNEAQ (reference sequence). DNA of the CDR3: TGTGCCAGCAGCCCGGGACAGGGGAAAGAGACCCAGTACTTC. This sequence encodes CASSPGQGKETQYF.

The genes are TRBV18 and TRBJ1-2, with D tentatively TRBD1 (5 bases). The ends were cut back, 5 bases at V and 6 bases at J, with 16 bases in the middle. The CDR3 totals 14 residues. Germline V gene lookup returns CDR1 KGHSH and CDR2 LQKENI. DNA for the CDR3: TGTGCCAGCTCAACCATCCCCAGGGCTCATGGCTACACCTTC. Protein sequence: CASSTIPRAHGYTF.

The chain couples TRBV10-3 to TRBJ2-3; 7 nucleotides match TRBD2. The CDR3 covers 14 residues. J was trimmed by 3 bases and V by 2 bases; bases with no gene match: 2. Germline CDR1 ENHRY, CDR2 SYGVKD. Here the CDR3 DNA reads TGTGCCATCAGTGAGCGGCGGGGGACAGATACGCAGTATTTT. Amino acid sequence: CAISERRGTDTQYF.

The chain joins TRBV12-5 to TRBJ2-3; possibly TRBD2 for D (6 bases). Germline V CDR1 and CDR2: LGHNT, FRNRAP. The CDR3 contains 21 residues. Trimming stripped 2 bases from V and 0 bases from J, with 27 bases between. In DNA, the CDR3 is TGTGCTAGTGGTTTGCCCCACCCCTCGGGACTTTTCGTTTCTAGCACAGATACGCAGTATTTT. It specifies CASGLPHPSGLFVSSTDTQYF.

This clone showed up just once. The chain links TRBV4-1 to TRBJ2-1; 9 bases are shared with TRBD1. The V gene end was trimmed by 1 base and the J gene end by 5 bases; junction bases not matched to a gene: 9. From germline, CDR1 is MGHRA and CDR2 YSYEKL. This CDR3 spans 17 amino acids. CDR3 sequence reads: CASSQGPATGGNNEQFF. Here the CDR3 DNA reads TGCGCCAGCAGCCAAGGACCGGCGACAGGGGGAAACAATGAGCAGTTCTTC.

V and J are TRBV4-1 and TRBJ2-1; 8 nucleotides agree with TRBD2. Germline assignment: CDR1 MGHRA and CDR2 YSYEKL. With V trimmed by 2 bases and J by 7 bases, 1 base remained unmatched. The CDR3 contains 13 residues. DNA for the CDR3: TGCGCCAGCAGCCAACCTAGCGGGAATGAGCAGTTCTTC. Its protein product is CASSQPSGNEQFF.

This clone was counted only a few times. V usage is TRBV11-2 and J usage is TRBJ2-5; 11 positions match TRBD2. The CDR3 sequence is 14 residues long. V was pared by 5 bases and J by 5 bases, with 4 bases of the junction left unmatched. Germline loops: CDR1 SGHAT, CDR2 FQNNGV. CDR3 region: CASSLLAGGETQYF. For the CDR3, the DNA is TGTGCCAGCAGCCTGTTAGCGGGAGGGGAGACCCAGTACTTC.

The chain couples TRBV12-3 or TRBV12-4 to TRBJ1-1; TRBD1 might be the D (5 bases). The CDR3 consists of 11 residues. Trimming cost V 5 bases and J 11 bases, with 12 bases left between them. The chain's CDR3 is CASSPGTSAFF. The CDR3 DNA is TGTGCCAGCAGTCCTGGGACGTCGGCTTTCTTT.

The chain recombines TRBV29-1 with TRBJ1-3; the D gene is possibly TRBD1 (5 bases). The CDR3 is 14 residues long. V lost 6 bases and J lost 3, with 15 bases in between. Germline loops: CDR1 SQVTM, CDR2 ANQGSEA. CDR3 amino acids: CSVRGRGGGNTIYF. CDR3 in DNA: TGCAGCGTCCGGGGCAGAGGTGGTGGAAACACCATATATTTT.

This clone was found a few times. The chain carries TRBV13 and TRBJ1-2; 7 bases agree with TRBD1. The germline gives CDR1 PRHDT, CDR2 FYEKMQ (reference sequence). The CDR3 runs 13 residues. The V and J ends lost 5 bases and 4 bases, in that order; junction bases with no gene match: 4. The CDR3 bases are TGTGCCAGCAGCCTCCGGGACAGCTATGGCTACACCTTC. The encoded protein is CASSLRDSYGYTF.

The chain uses TRBV29-1 and TRBJ2-1; D ambiguous. V dropped 3 bases and J dropped 7 bases, with 16 bases sitting between them. The CDR3 is 14 amino acids. CDR1 is SQVTM and CDR2 is ANQGSEA in the germline V gene. CDR3 loop: CSVEKGFMMNEQFF. For the CDR3, the DNA is TGCAGCGTTGAGAAGGGTTTTATGATGAATGAGCAGTTCTTC.

CDR3 DNA: TGTGCCAGCAGCTCCCGGACAGGGAACTATGGCTACACCTTC. This codes for CASSSRTGNYGYTF. The chain uses TRBV11-3 and TRBJ1-2; 8 bases align to TRBD1. Germline-derived CDR1 and CDR2 are SGHNT and YENEEA. The V segment lost 4 bases and the J segment 2 bases; nucleotides outside the gene matches: 3. CDR3 length: 14 amino acids.

Worth noting for this clone: Compared with germline, one end of the junction differs, possibly owing to a read error. The gene calls are TRBV4-3 and TRBJ2-2; unclear D gene. The length of the CDR3 is 16 residues. CDR1 is LGHNA, CDR2 YSLEER, per germline. CDR3 in DNA: TGCGCCAGCAGCAAAGAGGCAGGTGGTCGCACCGGGGAGCTGTTTTTT. Its translation: CASSKEAGGRTGELFF.